A single T cell receptor beta chain is shown here with its context. Its target antigen remains unknown. The input lacks base qualities; no much larger clone sits a single base away. These data originate in a study of blood T cell repertoires in COVID-19 (TCRdb year 2020). About the investigation overall: The collaborator samples originated in the United States, Italy and Spain and spanned the acute and convalescent phases of COVID-19. The material from the prospective study consisted of cDNA or gDNA derived from T cells, B-cell-depleted T cells, or PBMCs. The samples were drawn from two sources: the first 160 participants of the ongoing ImmuneRACE study, and 1,254 subjects contributed by 6 global collaborators. Subjects who had been exposed to COVID-19, were actively infected with it, or had recovered from it provided the deeply sampled blood TCRbeta repertoires that made up the dataset. Where HLA class I and class II types were available, the types were taken from metadata supplied by the sample provider, not from assay-based typing. A de-identified subject ID, COVID-19 status, age in years and sex were almost always included in the sample metadata. The repertoires were released in a freely available public database intended as a resource for research on the immune response to SARS-CoV-2. What the authors observed across the whole study: How much clinical and demographic metadata was included differed by source and by participant, and the metadata was provided uncurated.

Participants in the prospective study were aged roughly 18 to 89 years, lived in 20 to 30 United States geographic areas, and enrolled through a virtual design. To assign participants to cohorts, the prospective study relied on clinical history that participants themselves reported in a screening survey and a study questionnaire. Each participant in the prospective study had whole blood, serum and a nasopharyngeal or oropharyngeal swab collected by mobile phlebotomists. Additional blood draws and questionnaires over an approximately 2-month period could optionally be provided by prospective study participants. Prospective study blood samples were shipped either frozen or at room temperature before DNA extraction. TCRbeta CDR3 regions were amplified from genomic DNA using the immunoSEQ Assay, a bias-controlled multiplex PCR. In the paper's pipeline: Nucleated cell counts per sample were estimated from amplification of reference gene primers within the assay. Sequence reads were collapsed and filtered to measure the absolute abundance of every unique TCRbeta CDR3 rearrangement. For each sample, productive Simpson clonality was calculated by taking the square root of Simpson's diversity index across productive rearrangements. TCRdb obtained this table from immuneACCESS and retained in-frame rearrangements with V and J assigned. These tables miss some clones; where compared with another copy, unresolved V genes account for less than half of the shortfall, and the remainder is unexplained. V and J calls plus clone size are reproduced from that table; the DNA served to infer D and trimming. The sample yields some 410,000 clones; roughly 90% were counted once. The ten largest clonotypes hold 0.95% to 1% of the sample.

Spanning cysteine to phenylalanine, the CDR3 consists of 15 amino acids. Just CDR3 DNA is preserved here, 45 bases in frame from base 1. In the germline V gene, CDR1 corresponds to MGHDK and CDR2 to SYGVNS. At the junction V is shortened by 4 bases and J by 4 bases; bases outside the gene matches: 4. The sequence joins TRBV25-1 to TRBJ2-3; 11 of the junction bases match TRBD2. The specimen was PBMCs or T cells enriched from blood (not recorded which). This receptor was taken from a woman aged 25-40 years with acute COVID-19. The nucleotide sequence is TGTGCCAGCAGTGTAGAACTAGCGGGGGCAGATACGCAGTATTTT. This gives the protein CASSVELAGADTQYF.